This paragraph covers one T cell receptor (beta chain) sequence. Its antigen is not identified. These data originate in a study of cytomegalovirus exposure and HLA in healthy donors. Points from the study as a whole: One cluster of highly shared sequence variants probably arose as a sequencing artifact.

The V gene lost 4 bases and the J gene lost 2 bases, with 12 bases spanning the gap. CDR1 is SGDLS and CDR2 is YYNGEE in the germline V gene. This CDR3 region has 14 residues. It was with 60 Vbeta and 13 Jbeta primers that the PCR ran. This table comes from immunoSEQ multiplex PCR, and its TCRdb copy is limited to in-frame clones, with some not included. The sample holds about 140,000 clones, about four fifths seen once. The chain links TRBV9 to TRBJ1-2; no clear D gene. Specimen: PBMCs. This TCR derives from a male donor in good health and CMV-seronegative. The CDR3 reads CASSQPFGNYGYTF. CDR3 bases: TGTGCCAGCAGCCAACCCTTCGGGAACTATGGCTACACCTTC.